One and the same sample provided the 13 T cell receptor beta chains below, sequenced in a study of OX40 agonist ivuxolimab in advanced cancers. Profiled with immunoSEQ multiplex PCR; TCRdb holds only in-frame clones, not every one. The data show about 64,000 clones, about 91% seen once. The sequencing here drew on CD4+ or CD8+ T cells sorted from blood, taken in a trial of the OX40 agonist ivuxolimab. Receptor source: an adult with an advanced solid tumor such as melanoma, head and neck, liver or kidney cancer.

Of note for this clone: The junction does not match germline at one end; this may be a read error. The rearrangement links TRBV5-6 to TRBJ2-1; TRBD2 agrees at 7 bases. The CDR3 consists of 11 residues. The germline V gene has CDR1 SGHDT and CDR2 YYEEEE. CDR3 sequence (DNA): TGTGCCAGCAGCTTGTTAGCGGGCCGTGTCTTC. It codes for CASSLLAGRVF.

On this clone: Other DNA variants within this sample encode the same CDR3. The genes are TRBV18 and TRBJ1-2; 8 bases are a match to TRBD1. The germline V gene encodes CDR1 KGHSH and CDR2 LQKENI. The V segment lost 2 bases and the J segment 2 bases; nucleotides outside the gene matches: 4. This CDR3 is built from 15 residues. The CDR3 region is CASSPEGQANYGYTF. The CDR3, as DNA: TGTGCCAGCTCACCAGAGGGACAGGCAAACTATGGCTACACCTTC. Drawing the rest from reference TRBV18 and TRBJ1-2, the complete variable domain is NAGVMQNPRHLVRRRGQEARLRCSPMKGHSHVYWYRQLPEEGLKFMVYLQKENIIDESGMPKERFSAEFPKEGPSILRIQQVVRGDSAAYFCASSPEGQANYGYTFGSGTRLTVV.

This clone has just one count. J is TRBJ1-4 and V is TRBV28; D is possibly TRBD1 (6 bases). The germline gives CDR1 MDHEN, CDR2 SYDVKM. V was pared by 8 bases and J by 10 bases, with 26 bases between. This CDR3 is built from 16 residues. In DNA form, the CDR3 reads TGTGCCAGCGCTGGAAGAGGTTGGGGAGGGGGAGGAAAACTGTTTTTT. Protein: CASAGRGWGGGGKLFF.

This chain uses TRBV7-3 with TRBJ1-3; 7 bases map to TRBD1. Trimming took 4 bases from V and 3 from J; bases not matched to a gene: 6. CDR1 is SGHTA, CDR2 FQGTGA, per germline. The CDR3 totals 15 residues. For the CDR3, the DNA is TGTGCCAGCAGCTCACCGACAGGGTTTGGAAACACCATATATTTT. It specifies CASSSPTGFGNTIYF.

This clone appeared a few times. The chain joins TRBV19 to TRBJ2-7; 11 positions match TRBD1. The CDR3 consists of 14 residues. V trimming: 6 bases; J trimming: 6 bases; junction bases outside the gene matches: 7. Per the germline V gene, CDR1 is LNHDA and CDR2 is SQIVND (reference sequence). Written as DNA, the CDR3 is TGTGCCAGTAGCGGGACAGGGGGTTTCTCCGAGCAGTACTTC. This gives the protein CASSGTGGFSEQYF.

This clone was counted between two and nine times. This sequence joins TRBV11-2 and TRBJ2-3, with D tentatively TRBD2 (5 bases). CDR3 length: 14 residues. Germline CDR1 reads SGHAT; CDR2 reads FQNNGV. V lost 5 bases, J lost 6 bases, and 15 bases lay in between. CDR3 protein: CASSPAAFGDTQYF. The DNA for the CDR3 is TGTGCCAGCAGCCCAGCGGCTTTCGGTGATACGCAGTATTTT.

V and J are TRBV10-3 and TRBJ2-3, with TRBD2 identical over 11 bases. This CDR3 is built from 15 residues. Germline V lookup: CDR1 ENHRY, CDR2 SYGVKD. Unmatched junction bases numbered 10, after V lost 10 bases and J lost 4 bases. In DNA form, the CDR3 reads TGTGCCACTGGAACCGGGACTAGCGGATCAGATACGCAGTATTTT. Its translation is CATGTGTSGSDTQYF.

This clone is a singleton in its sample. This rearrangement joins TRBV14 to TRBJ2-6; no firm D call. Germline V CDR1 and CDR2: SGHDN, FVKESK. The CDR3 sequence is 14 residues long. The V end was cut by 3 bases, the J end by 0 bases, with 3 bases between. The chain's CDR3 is CASSHGSGANVLTF. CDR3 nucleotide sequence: TGTGCCAGCAGCCATGGCTCTGGGGCCAACGTCCTGACTTTC.

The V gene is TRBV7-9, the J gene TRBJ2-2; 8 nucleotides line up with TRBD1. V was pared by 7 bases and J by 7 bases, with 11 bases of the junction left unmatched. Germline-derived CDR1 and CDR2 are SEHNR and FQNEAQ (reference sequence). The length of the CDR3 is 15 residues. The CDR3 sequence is CASTSGGDIGGELFF. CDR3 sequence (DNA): TGTGCCAGCACCTCAGGGGGCGATATAGGCGGGGAGCTGTTTTTT.

The CDR3 DNA follows: TGTGCCAGCAGCCCGGGACTAGCGGGAGATACGCAGTATTTT. Protein product: CASSPGLAGDTQYF. This chain connects TRBV7-3 to TRBJ2-3; 12 nucleotides match TRBD2. V lost 5 bases, J lost 5 bases, and 2 bases stayed unmatched. The CDR3 has 14 residues. Germline CDR1 is SGHTA and CDR2 is FQGTGA. Supplemented by reference TRBV7-3 and TRBJ2-3, the full variable domain reads GAGVSQTPSNKVTEKGKYVELRCDPISGHTALYWYRQSLGQGPEFLIYFQGTGAADDSGLPNDRFFAVRPEGSVSTLKIQRTERGDSAVYLCASSPGLAGDTQYFGPGTRLTVL.

The CDR3 DNA sequence: TGTGCCTGGAGTGTAGGTTTGACACTCAACACTGAAGCTTTCTTT. As protein: CAWSVGLTLNTEAFF. The rearrangement joins TRBV30 to TRBJ1-1; D not resolved. The CDR3 sequence is 15 residues long. Looked up from germline, CDR1 is GTSNPN and CDR2 is SVGIG (reference sequence). Deletions cut 0 bases from V and 2 bases from J, with 13 bases between.

The CDR3 region is CASSVGQGGRKLYGYTF. DNA for the CDR3: TGTGCCAGCAGCGTAGGACAGGGAGGGAGGAAGCTATATGGCTACACCTTC. V is TRBV9 and J is TRBJ1-2, with TRBD1 identical over 7 bases. The CDR3 runs 17 residues. V lost 0 bases to trimming and J lost 5 bases; unmatched junction nucleotides: 13. CDR1 and CDR2 (germline): SGDLS, YYNGEE.

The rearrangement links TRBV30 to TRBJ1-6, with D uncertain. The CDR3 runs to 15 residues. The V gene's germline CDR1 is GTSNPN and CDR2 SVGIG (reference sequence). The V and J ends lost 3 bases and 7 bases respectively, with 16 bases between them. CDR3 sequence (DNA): TGTGCCTGGAGGGAAGACGGACCAATCAATTCACCCCTCCACTTT. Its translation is CAWREDGPINSPLHF.